Each of the 2 T cell receptor beta chains below was sequenced from the same sample in a study of blood T cell repertoires in COVID-19. Measured with immunoSEQ multiplex PCR; TCRdb has only the in-frame clones, and not every one. Of about 130,000 clones in the sample, roughly 83% were seen once. Sequencing was performed on peripheral blood. These receptors were taken from a woman at least 80 years old with acute or convalescent COVID-19.

The rearrangement uses TRBV14 and TRBJ1-2; D gene uncertain. Germline CDR1 SGHDN, CDR2 FVKESK. This CDR3 comprises 13 residues. V lost 7 bases and J 0 bases, leaving 9 bases between the germline ends. Here the CDR3 DNA reads TGTGCCAGCATGAGTTCTGCTAACTATGGCTACACCTTC. It encodes CASMSSANYGYTF.

This clone was picked up a small number of times. The genes are TRBV19 and TRBJ1-1; tentative D call: TRBD1 (5 bases). The CDR3 contains 13 residues. Germline V gives CDR1 LNHDA, CDR2 SQIVND (reference sequence). V dropped 3 bases and J dropped 3 bases, with 8 bases sitting between them. The CDR3, as DNA: TGTGCCAGTAGTATGGGCAGGGACACTGAAGCTTTCTTT. It yields the protein CASSMGRDTEAFF.